Here is one T cell receptor beta chain with its context. This specimen comes from a study of blood T cell repertoires in COVID-19. For the study at large: Sites in the United States, Italy and Spain provided acute and convalescent COVID-19 samples.

Per the study methods: How many nucleated cells were present was estimated from reference gene primer amplification. Clones were read by immunoSEQ multiplex PCR, and TCRdb kept only the in-frame ones, dropping some. The DNA was the basis for D and trimming; V, J and clone size are from that table. This table has 150,000 to 250,000 clones, more than 75% appearing once. The CDR3 sequence is 13 residues long. Germline V CDR1 and CDR2: SGHTA, FQGNSA. With 6 bases removed from V and 8 bases from J, the gap between germline ends came to 13 bases. Sequencing was done on a sample of peripheral blood. The J gene is TRBJ2-2, the V gene TRBV7-2; D is perhaps TRBD2 (5 bases). The source is a woman aged 40 to 55 with COVID-19, enrolled during active disease. CDR3 region: CASSDYERGELFF. CDR3 sequence (DNA): TGTGCCAGCAGTGACTACGAGCGTGGGGAGCTGTTTTTT.